This TCR beta chain was documented in a study of CD8 T cells in ankylosing spondylitis. The sample holds many counts of this clonotype. Its antigen is not identified. Quantitative 5'-RACE with molecular barcodes produced the TCR beta libraries. TCRdb independently ran MiXCR on the 5' RACE reads; one entry per CDR3 protein. This sample has 100,000 to 150,000 distinct CDR3 sequences; 6% to 8.5% occur once, and the top ten carry 12%. CDR1 MNHEY and CDR2 SMNVEV come from the germline V gene (reference sequence). V shed 7 bases, J shed 3 bases, and the junction held 4 bases outside the gene matches. The CDR3 sequence is 13 residues long. General study findings and limits: Reportedly, matched ankylosing spondylitis synovial fluid was significantly enriched for disease-linked clones.

The V call is TRBV27, the J call TRBJ2-3; 7 positions match TRBD2. This clonotype was obtained from a male donor with ankylosing spondylitis or in good health (not recorded which). The sample consisted of blood, either unsorted or a sorted T cell fraction (not recorded which). The DNA for the CDR3 is TGTGCCAGCAACGGGGGGAATACAGATACGCAGTATTTT. Translating gives CASNGGNTDTQYF.